This is a list of T cell receptor beta chains from one sample in a study of beta chain features in type 1 diabetes. The method was immunoSEQ multiplex PCR; TCRdb's version includes in-frame clones alone and lacks a portion of them. Of about 470,000 clones listed, over 25% are singletons. The sequenced sample was naive CD4+ T cells from blood. These TCRs come from a man aged 18-30 years in good health. CDR3s include the opening cysteine and the closing phenylalanine or tryptophan. Each record gives: CDR3 protein, CDR3 DNA, clone size, D gene, V gene, J gene. A D gene is named only where the DNA matches it firmly. Some rows have no size entry. The others give once, few or many, or a class for an expanded clone.

CASSQGVLANTGELFF,TGTGCCAGCAGCCAAGGAGTCCTCGCGAACACCGGGGAGCTGTTTTTT,NA,NA,TRBV14,TRBJ2-2
CASSLSSGRAFEQYF,TGTGCCAGCAGTCTAAGTAGCGGGAGGGCCTTCGAGCAGTACTTC,NA,TRBD2,TRBV11-2,TRBJ2-7
CASSVDNGRYGYTF,TGTGCCAGCAGCGTAGACAACGGTCGGTATGGCTACACCTTC,NA,NA,TRBV9,TRBJ1-2
CASSHPGGMRETQYF,TGTGCCAGCAGCCATCCCGGGGGGATGCGAGAGACCCAGTACTTC,few,TRBD2,TRBV4-2,TRBJ2-5
CASSQVAAGGGTQYF,TGCGCCAGCAGCCAAGTAGCAGCGGGAGGGGGGACCCAGTACTTC,NA,TRBD2,TRBV4-3,TRBJ2-5
CAIRGEATTYGYTF,TGTGCCATCAGGGGGGAGGCTACAACCTATGGCTACACCTTC,once,NA,TRBV10-3,TRBJ1-2
CASSFGLAGGPGDTQYF,TGTGCCAGCAGCTTCGGACTAGCGGGAGGGCCGGGTGATACGCAGTATTTT,NA,TRBD2,TRBV7-2,TRBJ2-3
CAWSERVRLNNEQFF,TGTGCCTGGAGTGAGAGGGTAAGACTTAACAATGAGCAGTTCTTC,NA,NA,TRBV30,TRBJ2-1
CASSLRGVPYGYTF,TGTGCCAGCAGTTTACGCGGGGTCCCCTATGGCTACACCTTC,NA,NA,TRBV28,TRBJ1-2
CASSPDMGGRAYEQYF,TGTGCCAGCAGCCCCGACATGGGCGGGAGGGCCTACGAGCAGTACTTC,few,TRBD2,TRBV7-2,TRBJ2-7
CASSSIHGVYNEQFF,TGTGCCAGCAGTTCCATCCACGGGGTGTACAATGAGCAGTTCTTC,few,NA,TRBV7-3,TRBJ2-1
CASRLGQGGGYTF,TGCGCCAGCAGACTAGGACAGGGGGGTGGCTACACCTTC,NA,TRBD1,TRBV4-1,TRBJ1-2
CASSNLGTGKGETQYF,TGTGCCAGCAGCAACCTCGGGACAGGCAAAGGAGAGACCCAGTACTTC,NA,TRBD1,TRBV27,TRBJ2-5
CAWSVTSGRGQPQHF,TGTGCCTGGAGTGTAACATCGGGCAGGGGTCAGCCCCAGCATTTT,few,NA,TRBV30,TRBJ1-5
CASRKTSGMGDEQFF,TGTGCCAGCAGAAAGACTAGCGGGATGGGCGATGAGCAGTTCTTC,few,TRBD2,TRBV25-1,TRBJ2-1
CSVEARTGGDTQYF,TGCAGCGTTGAAGCTAGGACAGGAGGGGATACGCAGTATTTT,NA,NA,TRBV29-1,TRBJ2-3
CASSQVGAPYEQYF,TGCGCCAGCAGCCAAGTGGGGGCTCCCTACGAGCAGTACTTC,NA,NA,TRBV4-1,TRBJ2-7
CASSSLRDHIQYF,TGTGCCAGCAGCTCCCTCCGGGACCACATTCAGTACTTC,NA,NA,TRBV11-2,TRBJ2-4
CSVGQLGYTF,TGCAGCGTAGGACAGCTTGGCTACACCTTC,NA,NA,TRBV29-1,TRBJ1-2
CASSLAPPSESGEQYF,TGCGCCAGCAGCTTGGCACCCCCATCGGAGTCGGGCGAGCAGTACTTC,few,NA,TRBV5-1,TRBJ2-7
CASSPTGGLAKNIQYF,TGTGCCAGCAGCCCTACAGGGGGACTAGCCAAAAACATTCAGTACTTC,NA,TRBD1,TRBV7-8,TRBJ2-4
CASSVEGAGGANTQYF,TGTGCCAGCAGCGTAGAAGGAGCGGGAGGGGCGAATACGCAGTATTTT,few,TRBD2,TRBV9,TRBJ2-3
CAITKGAQETQYF,TGTGCCATCACAAAGGGGGCTCAAGAGACCCAGTACTTC,NA,TRBD1,TRBV10-3,TRBJ2-5
CASSLPTTDTQYF,TGTGCCAGCAGTTTACCAACCACAGATACGCAGTATTTT,NA,NA,TRBV28,TRBJ2-3
CASTPTSGRTQETQYF,TGTGCCTCAACCCCCACTAGCGGGAGGACACAAGAGACCCAGTACTTC,NA,TRBD2,TRBV30,TRBJ2-5
CASTTRKGELFF,TGTGCCAGCACTACCCGCAAGGGGGAGCTGTTTTTT,NA,NA,TRBV30,TRBJ2-2